This T cell receptor (beta chain) was captured by sequencing in a study of blood T cell repertoires in COVID-19. Overall study context: The samples span acute and convalescent COVID-19 from the United States, Italy and Spain. Sample material is recorded as cDNA or gDNA derived from T cells, B-cell-depleted T cells, or PBMCs.

Sequenced by immunoSEQ multiplex PCR; TCRdb stores in-frame clones only, minus some. The sample includes some 270,000 clones, about 85% of them seen just once. Germline CDR1 is SGHRS and CDR2 is YFSETQ. The CDR3 runs 15 residues. Trimming stripped 2 bases from V and 4 bases from J, with 15 bases between. Self-reported history from a screening survey and questionnaire set each donor's cohort. Shortly before study entry, within 2 weeks, exposed participants had met a COVID-19 case. The sequencing input was PBMCs or T cells enriched from blood (not recorded which). V is TRBV5-1 and J is TRBJ1-1; a weak D match, TRBD1 (6 bases). The TCR originated in a woman between 50 and 59 years old who had been exposed to COVID-19. CDR3 DNA: TGCGCCAGCAGCTTAGGGGGTACCCAAATCACTGAAGCTTTCTTT. This encodes CASSLGGTQITEAFF.